Included here is one T cell receptor beta chain sequence, with context. Its antigen is undetermined. The entry originates in a study of T cell responses to AZD1222 COVID-19 vaccine. Study observations and caveats: The reported proportion of spike-specific TCRs targeting unmutated variant regions was nearly half. Once two AZD1222 doses were given, Spike-specific TCR breadth and depth went up. Donors were mostly white British, more females; clonal diversity possibly underestimated.

Germline CDR1 is LNHNV and CDR2 is YYDKDF (reference sequence). Germline trimming cut 3 bases from V and 9 bases from J; bases unmatched to any gene: 10. The CDR3 has 16 residues. TCRdb keeps only in-frame clones here, not all; method: immunoSEQ multiplex PCR. The table has about 120,000 clones, less than 95% seen once; the top ten hold less than 4.5%. The gene calls are TRBV15 and TRBJ2-1, with 11 bases fitting TRBD2. Sequenced material: peripheral blood, taken on day 0 of MenACWY control vaccination. The sequence was collected from an adult in good health. For the CDR3, the DNA is TGTGCCACCAGCAGTCTGGCTAGCGGGGGGCGTGGTGAGCAGTTCTTC. This codes for CATSSLASGGRGEQFF.